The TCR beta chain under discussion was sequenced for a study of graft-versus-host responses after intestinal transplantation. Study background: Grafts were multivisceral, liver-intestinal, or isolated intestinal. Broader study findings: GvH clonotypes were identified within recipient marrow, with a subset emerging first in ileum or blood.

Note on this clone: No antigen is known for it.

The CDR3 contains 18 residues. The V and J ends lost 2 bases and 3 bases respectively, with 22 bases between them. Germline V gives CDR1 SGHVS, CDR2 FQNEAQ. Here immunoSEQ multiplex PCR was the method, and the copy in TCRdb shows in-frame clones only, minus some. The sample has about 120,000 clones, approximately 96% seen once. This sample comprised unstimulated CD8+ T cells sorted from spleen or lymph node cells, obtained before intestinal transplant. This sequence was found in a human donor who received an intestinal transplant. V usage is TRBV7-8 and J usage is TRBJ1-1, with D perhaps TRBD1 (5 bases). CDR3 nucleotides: TGTGCCAGCAGCTTACCCCTGTCGGGGGAGACGGTGGACACTGAAGCTTTCTTT. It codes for CASSLPLSGETVDTEAFF. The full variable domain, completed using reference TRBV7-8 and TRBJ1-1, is GAGVSQSPRYKVAKRGQDVALRCDPISGHVSLFWYQQALGQGPEFLTYFQNEAQLDKSGLPSDRFFAERPEGSVSTLKIQRTQQEDSAVYLCASSLPLSGETVDTEAFFGQGTRLTVV.